A selection of T cell receptor beta chains follows, all from one sample in a study of identical twins. TCRdb recomputed calls from the 5' RACE reads with MiXCR, one row per CDR3 protein. The table shows about 200,000 distinct CDR3 sequences, with over 5.5% occurring only once. The same specimen was also included in a second study, on T cells expressing NK-cell markers.

The sequenced sample was CD8+ T cells sorted from blood. Receptor source: a young woman in good health. CDR3s include the opening cysteine and the closing phenylalanine or tryptophan. Each record gives: V gene, J gene, clone size, D gene, CDR3 protein, CDR3 DNA. D genes are given only for firm matches. Only some rows state a clone size, as once, few, many or a class for expanded clones.

v_call: TRBV4-1
j_call: TRBJ2-7
clone_size: -
d_call: -
cdr3_aa: CASSHREASTYEQYF
cdr3_nt: TGCGCCAGCAGCCACCGGGAAGCGTCAACTTACGAGCAGTACTTC

v_call: TRBV12-5
j_call: TRBJ1-6
clone_size: -
d_call: -
cdr3_aa: CASGLQSVNSPLHF
cdr3_nt: TGTGCTAGTGGTTTGCAGTCGGTAAATTCACCCCTCCACTTT

v_call: TRBV6-6
j_call: TRBJ2-5
clone_size: few
d_call: -
cdr3_aa: CASRGWETQYF
cdr3_nt: TGTGCCAGCAGGGGCTGGGAGACCCAGTACTTC

v_call: TRBV7-8
j_call: TRBJ1-5
clone_size: -
d_call: -
cdr3_aa: CASSLVDGPQHF
cdr3_nt: TGTGCCAGCAGCTTAGTTGATGGGCCCCAGCATTTT

v_call: TRBV14
j_call: TRBJ2-1
clone_size: -
d_call: -
cdr3_aa: CASSETGTPSYNEQFF
cdr3_nt: TGTGCCAGCAGCGAAACCGGGACACCTAGTTACAATGAGCAGTTCTTC

v_call: TRBV4-2
j_call: TRBJ2-1
clone_size: -
d_call: -
cdr3_aa: CAMSPGTGYNEQFF
cdr3_nt: TGTGCCATGAGCCCTGGGACTGGATACAATGAGCAGTTCTTC

v_call: TRBV7-2
j_call: TRBJ2-7
clone_size: few
d_call: -
cdr3_aa: CASSLNRVGEQYF
cdr3_nt: TGTGCCAGCAGCTTGAACAGGGTGGGAGAGCAGTACTTC

v_call: TRBV7-2
j_call: TRBJ2-1
clone_size: few
d_call: -
cdr3_aa: CASSPGLFSSSYNEQFF
cdr3_nt: TGTGCCAGCAGCCCTGGGTTATTCAGCAGCTCCTACAATGAGCAGTTCTTC

v_call: TRBV19
j_call: TRBJ2-2
clone_size: -
d_call: -
cdr3_aa: CASSPNPGGELFF
cdr3_nt: TGTGCCAGTAGCCCCAACCCAGGCGGGGAGCTGTTTTTT

v_call: TRBV5-1
j_call: TRBJ2-3
clone_size: many
d_call: -
cdr3_aa: CASSRGPGRYPRADTQYF
cdr3_nt: TGCGCCAGCAGCCGAGGGCCGGGACGCTACCCCCGGGCAGATACGCAGTATTTT

v_call: TRBV27
j_call: TRBJ2-5
clone_size: few
d_call: TRBD2
cdr3_aa: CASRSPGGAWETQYF
cdr3_nt: TGTGCCAGCAGGAGCCCGGGAGGTGCCTGGGAGACCCAGTACTTC

v_call: TRBV16
j_call: TRBJ1-2
clone_size: many
d_call: -
cdr3_aa: CASSQISQEAGVYTF
cdr3_nt: TGTGCCAGCAGCCAAATCTCCCAAGAAGCGGGGGTCTACACCTTC

v_call: TRBV12-3/TRBV12-4
j_call: TRBJ2-1
clone_size: many
d_call: -
cdr3_aa: CASSLTGPSSYNEQFF
cdr3_nt: TGTGCCAGCAGTCTAACAGGGCCCAGCTCCTACAATGAGCAGTTCTTC

v_call: TRBV9
j_call: TRBJ2-3
clone_size: -
d_call: -
cdr3_aa: CASSFGQPTDTQYF
cdr3_nt: TGTGCCAGCAGCTTCGGACAGCCCACAGATACGCAGTATTTT

v_call: TRBV7-9
j_call: TRBJ1-1
clone_size: -
d_call: -
cdr3_aa: CASSSRTDFGAFF
cdr3_nt: TGTGCCAGCAGCTCAAGGACGGACTTTGGGGCTTTCTTT

v_call: TRBV4-2
j_call: TRBJ2-3
clone_size: many
d_call: TRBD2
cdr3_aa: CASSQESGGGDTQYF
cdr3_nt: TGTGCCAGCAGCCAAGAAAGCGGGGGGGGAGATACGCAGTATTTT

v_call: TRBV11-2
j_call: TRBJ2-3
clone_size: many
d_call: TRBD2
cdr3_aa: CASSLEREGDTQYF
cdr3_nt: TGTGCCAGCAGCTTAGAGCGGGAGGGGGATACGCAGTATTTT

v_call: TRBV20-1
j_call: TRBJ2-7
clone_size: few
d_call: -
cdr3_aa: CSAREASHEQYF
cdr3_nt: TGCAGTGCTAGAGAAGCGTCCCACGAGCAGTACTTC

v_call: TRBV6-2/TRBV6-3
j_call: TRBJ2-7
clone_size: -
d_call: TRBD2
cdr3_aa: CASSYQRGEQYF
cdr3_nt: TGTGCCAGCAGTTACCAGCGGGGCGAGCAGTACTTC

v_call: TRBV19
j_call: TRBJ1-5
clone_size: -
d_call: -
cdr3_aa: CASTAGGNNQPQHF
cdr3_nt: TGTGCCAGTACCGCTGGGGGGAACAATCAGCCCCAGCATTTT

v_call: TRBV5-1
j_call: TRBJ1-2
clone_size: -
d_call: -
cdr3_aa: CASSDVQTNYGYTF
cdr3_nt: TGCGCCAGCAGCGATGTACAGACTAACTATGGCTACACCTTC

v_call: TRBV6-6
j_call: TRBJ2-7
clone_size: many
d_call: TRBD2
cdr3_aa: CASSYPGGDEQYF
cdr3_nt: TGTGCCAGCAGTTACCCCGGGGGGGACGAGCAGTACTTC

v_call: TRBV7-9
j_call: TRBJ1-2
clone_size: -
d_call: -
cdr3_aa: CASSLQGRGGYTF
cdr3_nt: TGTGCCAGCAGCTTACAGGGCCGGGGAGGCTACACCTTC

v_call: TRBV20-1
j_call: TRBJ1-6
clone_size: -
d_call: TRBD1
cdr3_aa: CSARDRQGKSYNSPLHF
cdr3_nt: TGCAGTGCTAGAGATCGACAGGGAAAATCCTATAATTCACCCCTCCACTTT

v_call: TRBV2
j_call: TRBJ2-7
clone_size: medium-sized
d_call: -
cdr3_aa: CARGRHEQYF
cdr3_nt: TGTGCCAGGGGAAGGCACGAGCAGTACTTC

v_call: TRBV5-1
j_call: TRBJ2-1
clone_size: -
d_call: TRBD2
cdr3_aa: CASSTSGTYNEQFF
cdr3_nt: TGCGCCAGCAGTACTAGCGGGACCTACAATGAGCAGTTCTTC

v_call: TRBV12-3/TRBV12-4
j_call: TRBJ2-1
clone_size: many
d_call: TRBD1
cdr3_aa: CASSPGQVKRADEQFF
cdr3_nt: TGTGCCAGCAGTCCGGGACAGGTGAAGAGAGCCGATGAGCAGTTCTTC

v_call: TRBV14
j_call: TRBJ2-5
clone_size: -
d_call: TRBD1
cdr3_aa: CASSPLDREETQYF
cdr3_nt: TGTGCCAGCAGCCCGCTGGACAGGGAAGAGACCCAGTACTTC

v_call: TRBV5-1
j_call: TRBJ2-1
clone_size: medium-sized
d_call: TRBD1
cdr3_aa: CASSTGGGSSYNEQFF
cdr3_nt: TGCGCCAGCAGCACAGGGGGCGGAAGCTCCTACAATGAGCAGTTCTTC

v_call: TRBV7-9
j_call: TRBJ2-2
clone_size: -
d_call: -
cdr3_aa: CASSLNQFRELFF
cdr3_nt: TGTGCCAGCAGCTTAAACCAATTCCGGGAGCTGTTTTTT

v_call: TRBV2
j_call: TRBJ2-7
clone_size: many
d_call: -
cdr3_aa: CASGGSRYTYEQYF
cdr3_nt: TGTGCCAGTGGCGGCTCGAGATATACCTACGAGCAGTACTTC

v_call: TRBV7-9
j_call: TRBJ2-7
clone_size: -
d_call: TRBD2
cdr3_aa: CASSFLAASQYF
cdr3_nt: TGTGCCAGCAGCTTTCTAGCGGCGTCACAGTACTTC

v_call: TRBV5-6
j_call: TRBJ2-3
clone_size: few
d_call: -
cdr3_aa: CASSNTGPATDTQYF
cdr3_nt: TGTGCCAGCAGCAACACCGGACCAGCCACAGATACGCAGTATTTT

v_call: TRBV7-9
j_call: TRBJ2-1
clone_size: many
d_call: TRBD1
cdr3_aa: CASSLGTGPYNEQFF
cdr3_nt: TGTGCCAGCAGCTTAGGGACAGGGCCTTACAATGAGCAGTTCTTC

v_call: TRBV2
j_call: TRBJ1-6
clone_size: -
d_call: TRBD1
cdr3_aa: CASSDSGTGLFSPLHF
cdr3_nt: TGTGCCAGCAGTGACTCCGGGACAGGCCTTTTTTCACCCCTCCACTTT

v_call: TRBV5-6
j_call: TRBJ2-2
clone_size: medium-sized
d_call: -
cdr3_aa: CASSFGYPTGELFF
cdr3_nt: TGTGCCAGCAGCTTCGGTTATCCCACCGGGGAGCTGTTTTTT

v_call: TRBV7-2
j_call: TRBJ1-1
clone_size: -
d_call: -
cdr3_aa: CASRSGPLQAFF
cdr3_nt: TGTGCCAGCAGATCCGGACCGCTGCAGGCTTTCTTT

v_call: TRBV10-2
j_call: TRBJ2-3
clone_size: -
d_call: TRBD2
cdr3_aa: CASSLLAVRLTDTQYF
cdr3_nt: TGCGCCAGCAGCCTACTAGCGGTCCGCCTCACAGATACGCAGTATTTT

v_call: TRBV6-2/TRBV6-3
j_call: TRBJ2-2
clone_size: -
d_call: -
cdr3_aa: CASSYTSFTTGELFF
cdr3_nt: TGTGCCAGCAGTTACACGAGCTTTACTACCGGGGAGCTGTTTTTT

v_call: TRBV18
j_call: TRBJ1-1
clone_size: -
d_call: -
cdr3_aa: CASSPPGGNTEAFF
cdr3_nt: TGTGCCAGCTCACCACCAGGGGGGAACACTGAAGCTTTCTTT

v_call: TRBV12-3/TRBV12-4
j_call: TRBJ1-2
clone_size: many
d_call: TRBD1
cdr3_aa: CASSSGTVNYGYTF
cdr3_nt: TGTGCCAGCAGTTCCGGGACAGTTAACTATGGCTACACCTTC

v_call: TRBV14
j_call: TRBJ2-7
clone_size: -
d_call: -
cdr3_aa: CASSQVFQIEQYF
cdr3_nt: TGTGCCAGCAGCCAAGTTTTTCAGATTGAGCAGTACTTC

v_call: TRBV4-1
j_call: TRBJ2-7
clone_size: few
d_call: -
cdr3_aa: CASSLQGRTYEQYF
cdr3_nt: TGCGCCAGCAGCCTACAGGGAAGGACCTACGAGCAGTACTTC

v_call: TRBV20-1
j_call: TRBJ2-1
clone_size: many
d_call: -
cdr3_aa: CSASEGSLIPNEQFF
cdr3_nt: TGCAGTGCTAGTGAGGGCAGCCTAATCCCCAATGAGCAGTTCTTC

v_call: TRBV5-1
j_call: TRBJ2-2
clone_size: many
d_call: -
cdr3_aa: CASSWWTGINTGELFF
cdr3_nt: TGCGCCAGCAGCTGGTGGACCGGGATCAACACCGGGGAGCTGTTTTTT

v_call: TRBV10-3
j_call: TRBJ2-1
clone_size: many
d_call: TRBD2
cdr3_aa: CALGLAEREQFF
cdr3_nt: TGTGCCTTGGGACTAGCCGAGAGGGAGCAGTTCTTC

v_call: TRBV3-1
j_call: TRBJ2-3
clone_size: -
d_call: -
cdr3_aa: CASSISYVPTDTQYF
cdr3_nt: TGTGCCAGCAGCATTTCCTACGTTCCCACAGATACGCAGTATTTT

v_call: TRBV9
j_call: TRBJ2-5
clone_size: many
d_call: -
cdr3_aa: CASSVNAWAPETQYF
cdr3_nt: TGTGCCAGCAGCGTTAATGCTTGGGCTCCGGAGACCCAGTACTTC

v_call: TRBV20-1
j_call: TRBJ2-3
clone_size: many
d_call: TRBD2
cdr3_aa: CSARAPQRDTDTQYF
cdr3_nt: TGCAGTGCTAGAGCCCCCCAGCGGGACACAGATACGCAGTATTTT

v_call: TRBV9
j_call: TRBJ1-1
clone_size: -
d_call: -
cdr3_aa: CASSVSGGETEAFF
cdr3_nt: TGTGCCAGCAGCGTGAGCGGGGGAGAGACTGAAGCTTTCTTT